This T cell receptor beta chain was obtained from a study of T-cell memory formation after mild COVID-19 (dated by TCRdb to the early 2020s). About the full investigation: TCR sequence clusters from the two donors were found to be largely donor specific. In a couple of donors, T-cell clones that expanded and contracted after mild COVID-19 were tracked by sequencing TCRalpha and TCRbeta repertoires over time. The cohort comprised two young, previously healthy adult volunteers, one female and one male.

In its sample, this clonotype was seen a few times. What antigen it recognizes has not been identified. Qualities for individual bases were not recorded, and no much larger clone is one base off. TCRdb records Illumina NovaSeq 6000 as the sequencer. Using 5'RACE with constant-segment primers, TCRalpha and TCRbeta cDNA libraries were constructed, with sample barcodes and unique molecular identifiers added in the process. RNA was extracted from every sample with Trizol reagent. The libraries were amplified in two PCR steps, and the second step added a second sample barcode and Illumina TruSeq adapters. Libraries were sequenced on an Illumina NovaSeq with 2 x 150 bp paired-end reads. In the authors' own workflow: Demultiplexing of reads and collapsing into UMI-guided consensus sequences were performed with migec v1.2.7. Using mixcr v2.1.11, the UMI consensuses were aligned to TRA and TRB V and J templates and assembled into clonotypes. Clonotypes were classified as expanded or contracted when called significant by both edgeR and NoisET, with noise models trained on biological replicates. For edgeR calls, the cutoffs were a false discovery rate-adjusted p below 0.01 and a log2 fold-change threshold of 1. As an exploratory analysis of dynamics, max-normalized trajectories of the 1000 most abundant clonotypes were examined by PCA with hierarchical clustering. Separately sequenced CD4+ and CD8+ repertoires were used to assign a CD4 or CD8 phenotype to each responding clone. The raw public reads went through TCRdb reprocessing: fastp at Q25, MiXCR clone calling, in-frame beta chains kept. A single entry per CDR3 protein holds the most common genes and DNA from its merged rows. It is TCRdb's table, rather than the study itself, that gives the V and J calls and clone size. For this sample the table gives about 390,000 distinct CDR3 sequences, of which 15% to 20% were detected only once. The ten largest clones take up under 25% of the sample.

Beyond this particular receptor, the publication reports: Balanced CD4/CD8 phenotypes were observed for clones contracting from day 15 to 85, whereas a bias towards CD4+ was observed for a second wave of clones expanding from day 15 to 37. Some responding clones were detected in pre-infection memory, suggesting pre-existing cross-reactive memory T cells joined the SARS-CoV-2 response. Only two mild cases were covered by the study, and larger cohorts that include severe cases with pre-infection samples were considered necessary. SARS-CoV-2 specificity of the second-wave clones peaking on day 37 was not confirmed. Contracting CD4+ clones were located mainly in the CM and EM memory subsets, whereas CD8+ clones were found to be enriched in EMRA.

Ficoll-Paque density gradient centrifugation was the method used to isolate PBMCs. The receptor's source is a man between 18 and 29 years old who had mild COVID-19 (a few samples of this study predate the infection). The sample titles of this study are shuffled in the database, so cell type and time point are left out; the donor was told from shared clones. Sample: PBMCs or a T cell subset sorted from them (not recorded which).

The CDR3 corresponds to CAARPREQGDTGELFF. The DNA sequence reads TGTGCCGCCCGACCGCGGGAACAGGGCGACACCGGGGAGCTGTTTTTT. The chain is encoded by TRBV7-8 joined to TRBJ2-2; the D gene is possibly TRBD1 or TRBD2, each agreeing over 6 bases. The CDR3 sequence holds 16 residues, the cysteine and phenylalanine included. The CDR3 DNA has 48 bases and is translated from base 1. At the junction V is shortened by 11 bases and J by 3 bases, with 22 bases in between. CDR1 and CDR2 are read off the germline V gene as SGHVS and FQNEAQ.